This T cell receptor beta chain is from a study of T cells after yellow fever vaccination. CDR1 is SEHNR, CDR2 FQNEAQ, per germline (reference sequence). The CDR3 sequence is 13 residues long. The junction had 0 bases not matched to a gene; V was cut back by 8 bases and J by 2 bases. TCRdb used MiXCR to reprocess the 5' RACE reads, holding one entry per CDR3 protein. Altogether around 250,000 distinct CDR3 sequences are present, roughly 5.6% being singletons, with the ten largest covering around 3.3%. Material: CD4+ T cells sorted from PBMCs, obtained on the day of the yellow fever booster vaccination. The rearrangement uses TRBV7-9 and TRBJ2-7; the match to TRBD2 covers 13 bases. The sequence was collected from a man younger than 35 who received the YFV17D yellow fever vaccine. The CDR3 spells CASGTSGTYEQYF. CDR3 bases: TGTGCCAGCGGGACTAGCGGGACCTACGAGCAGTACTTC.